The 3 T cell receptor beta chains below come from one sample, sequenced in a study of blood T cell repertoires in COVID-19. Produced via immunoSEQ multiplex PCR; TCRdb's table is partial and in-frame only. This table holds about 190,000 clones, approximately 79% found once. Sequenced input: peripheral blood. The receptors derive from a woman in her 70s with acute or convalescent COVID-19.

J is TRBJ2-7 and V is TRBV2; possible D gene TRBD1, 6 bases. Germline CDR1 reads SNHLY; CDR2 reads FYNNEI. This CDR3 spans 14 amino acids. Trimming cost V 2 bases and J 3 bases, with 11 bases left between them. CDR3: CASSEPTGIYEQYF. The CDR3 coding sequence is TGTGCCAGCAGTGAACCGACAGGCATCTACGAGCAGTACTTC.

The chain combines TRBV5-1 with TRBJ2-1; 7 positions match TRBD1. J lost 0 bases, V lost 2 bases, and 5 bases had no gene match. There are 16 residues in the CDR3. Per the germline V gene, CDR1 is SGHRS and CDR2 is YFSETQ. The CDR3 DNA sequence: TGCGCCAGCAGCTTAAGACAGGGTGGCTCCTACAATGAGCAGTTCTTC. It is translated as CASSLRQGGSYNEQFF.

The chain is built from TRBV6-5 and TRBJ2-4, with D possibly TRBD1 on 5 matching bases. Germline CDR1 is MNHEY and CDR2 is SVGAGI. Trimming pared 6 bases from V and 8 bases from J, leaving 20 bases between. The CDR3 has 15 residues. The CDR3 loop reads CASRLSGKLWDIQYF. CDR3 nucleotides: TGTGCCAGCAGACTGTCAGGGAAACTTTGGGACATTCAGTACTTC.